This TCR beta chain derives from a study of beta chain features in type 1 diabetes. Overall study findings and caveats: Shortening of TCRB CDR3s, moderate but significant, appeared in all four CD4+ subsets of Type 1 diabetes patients.

After removal of 4 bases from V and 6 bases from J, the junction contained 5 bases not matched to a gene. This CDR3 spans 13 amino acids. Germline lookup yields CDR1 SGHNT and CDR2 YYREEE (reference sequence). Every isolated RNA sample was fully reverse transcribed, so sequencing captured expressed TCRB transcripts. Repertoires were generated with immunoSEQ multiplex PCR, while TCRdb's copy carries only in-frame clones and drops some. The table has hundreds of thousands of clones, roughly an eighth seen once. In regard to this clone: Its antigen is unknown. Additional DNA sequences in this sample encode the identical CDR3.

This receptor was taken from a man between 18 and 35 years old with type 1 diabetes. The sequencing input was naive CD4+ T cells from blood. The gene calls are TRBV5-4 and TRBJ2-3; 7 bases map to TRBD1. The CDR3 sequence is CASSPQGSDTQYF. CDR3 bases: TGTGCCAGCAGCCCACAGGGGAGCGATACGCAGTATTTT.